This entry lists 7 T cell receptor beta chains sequenced from one sample in a study of T cell repertoires in cytomegalovirus infection. TCRdb processed the reads anew with MiXCR; each CDR3 protein has one entry. Here the sample spans under 300,000 distinct CDR3 sequences, 12% being singletons. The sample consisted of PBMCs. Receptors originate from a human donor in good health (CMV status not recorded). Some clones in this sample may be carry-over from other donors' samples.

As regards this clonotype: One junction end disagrees with the germline gene, perhaps due to a read error. In DNA form, the CDR3 reads TGTACCAGCAGCTTAGACAGTTCTGTCGGACAGGTTAACTATGGCTACACCTTC. Protein product: CTSSLDSSVGQVNYGYTF. This chain uses TRBV11-2 with TRBJ1-2; 7 nucleotides line up with TRBD1. Germline V lookup: CDR1 SGHAT, CDR2 FQNNGV. The CDR3 length is 18 residues.

This clonotype was counted many times. The chain joins TRBV5-4 to TRBJ2-1; 9 bases fit TRBD1. The germline V gene encodes CDR1 SGHNT and CDR2 YYREEE (reference sequence). The CDR3 runs 15 residues. The J segment lost 7 bases and the V segment lost 3 bases, leaving 8 bases of the junction unmatched. In DNA, the CDR3 is TGTGCCAGCAGCTACCCGGGACAGGGTCTAAATGAGCAGTTCTTC. Translating it yields CASSYPGQGLNEQFF.

This clonotype has ten or more counts. V is TRBV12-3 or TRBV12-4 and J is TRBJ1-2, with no clear D. V was pared by 3 bases and J by 2 bases, with 10 bases between. CDR3 length equals 14 residues. The CDR3 sequence: CASSFRGLNYGYTF. In DNA, the CDR3 is TGTGCCAGCAGTTTCCGAGGGCTCAACTATGGCTACACCTTC.

The chain joins TRBV5-1 to TRBJ2-7; 9 bases agree with TRBD1. Germline loops: CDR1 SGHRS, CDR2 YFSETQ. The CDR3 runs to 15 residues. J was trimmed by 5 bases and V by 1 base; bases with no gene match: 7. The CDR3 DNA is TGCGCCAGCAGCTTGACAGGGGGCAATCAACACGAGCAGTACTTC. It is translated as CASSLTGGNQHEQYF.

This clonotype was detected many times. The chain carries TRBV7-2 and TRBJ2-7, with D possibly being TRBD1 or TRBD2 (6 bases each). Germline values: CDR1 SGHTA, CDR2 FQGNSA. V dropped 2 bases and J dropped 5 bases, with 13 bases sitting between them. This CDR3 spans 14 amino acids. DNA of the CDR3: TGTGCCAGCAGCTTACCCAGGGGAGGAAACGAGCAGTACTTC. Its translation is CASSLPRGGNEQYF.

There are many counts of this clonotype. The chain carries TRBV19 and TRBJ1-1, with 7 bases aligning to TRBD1. The CDR3 totals 13 residues. CDR1 is LNHDA and CDR2 is SQIVND in the germline V gene (reference sequence). Trimming took 9 bases from V and 1 from J; bases not matched to a gene: 5. CDR3 DNA: TGTGCCAGCCCGACAGGGACGAACACTGAAGCTTTCTTT. This encodes CASPTGTNTEAFF. Filled out from reference TRBV19 and TRBJ1-1, the complete variable domain reads DGGITQSPKYLFRKEGQNVTLSCEQNLNHDAMYWYRQDPGQGLRLIYYSQIVNDFQKGDIAEGYSVSREKKESFPLTVTSAQKNPTAFYLCASPTGTNTEAFFGQGTRLTVV.

This clonotype was counted many times. V usage is TRBV12-3 or TRBV12-4 and J usage is TRBJ2-1, with TRBD2 identical over 15 bases. CDR3 length equals 15 residues. V was clipped by 8 bases and J by 10 bases; unmatched bases: 9. CDR3 amino acids: CASRLPGLAGGEQFF. In nucleotides, the CDR3 is TGTGCCAGCCGCCTCCCTGGACTAGCGGGAGGGGAGCAGTTCTTC.